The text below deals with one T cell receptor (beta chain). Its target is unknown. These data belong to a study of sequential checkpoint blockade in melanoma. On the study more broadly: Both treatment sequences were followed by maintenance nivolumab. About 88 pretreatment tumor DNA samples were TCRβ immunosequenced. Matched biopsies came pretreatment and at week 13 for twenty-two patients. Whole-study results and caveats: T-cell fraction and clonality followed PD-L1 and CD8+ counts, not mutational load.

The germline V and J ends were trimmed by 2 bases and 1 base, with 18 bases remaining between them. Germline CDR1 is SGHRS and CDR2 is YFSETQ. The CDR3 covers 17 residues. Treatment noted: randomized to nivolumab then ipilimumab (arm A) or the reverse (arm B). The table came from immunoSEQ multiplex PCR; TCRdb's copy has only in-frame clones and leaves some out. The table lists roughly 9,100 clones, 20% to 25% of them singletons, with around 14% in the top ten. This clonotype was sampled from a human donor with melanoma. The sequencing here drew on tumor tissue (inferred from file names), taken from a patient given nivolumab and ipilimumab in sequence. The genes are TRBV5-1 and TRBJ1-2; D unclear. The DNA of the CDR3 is TGCGCCAGCAGCTTTTTCAATAGGAGGGCCCTTAACTATGGCTACACCTTC. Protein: CASSFFNRRALNYGYTF.